The next 23 T cell receptor beta chains were all read from a single sample in a study of T-cell memory formation after mild COVID-19. One entry per CDR3 protein, called by TCRdb with MiXCR from the 5' RACE reads. Here the sample spans fewer than 350,000 distinct CDR3 sequences, roughly 15% being singletons. Sequenced sample: PBMCs or a T cell subset sorted from them (not recorded which). The source is a man younger than 30 who had mild COVID-19 (a few samples of this study predate the infection). Cell type and time point are not known.

The chain combines TRBV12-3 or TRBV12-4 with TRBJ2-4; D gene unclear. The V gene lost 5 bases and the J gene lost 0 bases, with 8 bases spanning the gap. The CDR3 has 14 amino acids. For the CDR3, the DNA is TGTGCCAGCAGTGCATGGGGAGCCAAAAACATTCAGTACTTC. Protein product: CASSAWGAKNIQYF.

This clonotype was counted only a few times. The rearrangement joins TRBV4-2 to TRBJ1-1, with D tentatively TRBD1 (5 bases). This CDR3 is built from 15 residues. From germline, CDR1 is LGHNA and CDR2 YNFKEQ. The ends were cut back, 5 bases at V and 0 bases at J, with 13 bases in the middle. The CDR3 here is CASSVREKMNTEAFF. The CDR3, as DNA: TGTGCCAGCAGCGTCAGGGAGAAAATGAACACTGAAGCTTTCTTT.

The chain uses TRBV11-1 and TRBJ1-4, with D unclear. V was shortened by 6 bases and J by 7 bases, with 21 bases between the two germline ends. CDR1 SGHAT and CDR2 FQDESV come from the germline V gene (reference sequence). This CDR3 is 16 amino acids long. As DNA, the CDR3 is TGTGCCAGCAGTCTTATTACCGGACCCGAGACTGAAAAACTGTTTTTT. Its protein product is CASSLITGPETEKLFF.

In the case of this clonotype: Given the absence of the conserved phenylalanine or tryptophan at the CDR3 end, a read error is likely. The chain uses TRBV11-3 and TRBJ2-7, with 8 bases aligning to TRBD1. CDR3 length: 14 residues. V lost 3 bases and J lost 5; bases outside the gene matches: 6. The germline CDR1 and CDR2 sequences are SGHNT and YENEEA. The CDR3 DNA reads as TGTGCCAGCAGCTTGTGGCAGGGGGCTCACGAGCAGTACTTA. Translation gives CASSLWQGAHEQYL.

This clonotype was observed many times. This chain connects TRBV5-1 to TRBJ1-6; 8 bases are a match to TRBD1. The V gene end was trimmed by 4 bases and the J gene end by 11 bases; junction bases not matched to a gene: 8. The V gene's germline CDR1 is SGHRS and CDR2 YFSETQ. This CDR3 is 14 amino acids long. The CDR3 region is CASSVQGARTPLHF. CDR3 nucleotides: TGCGCCAGCAGCGTCCAGGGGGCGCGGACACCCCTCCACTTT.

The J gene is TRBJ2-7, the V gene TRBV7-9; tentative D call: TRBD2 (5 bases). This CDR3 comprises 14 residues. In germline, CDR1 is SEHNR, CDR2 FQNEAQ (reference sequence). V was clipped by 6 bases and J by 1 base, with 13 bases between them. CDR3 sequence (DNA): TGTGCCAGCAGTCCCACCGGGGTATCCTACGAGCAGTACTTC. Residues: CASSPTGVSYEQYF.

In its sample, this clonotype was seen a few times. V and J are TRBV4-1 and TRBJ2-1; unclear D gene. V lost 5 bases and J 12 bases, leaving 29 bases between the germline ends. This CDR3 region has 17 residues. Germline CDR1 MGHRA, CDR2 YSYEKL. The CDR3 sequence: CASSRQDRDANGGWQFF. CDR3 DNA: TGCGCCAGCAGCAGACAAGATCGAGACGCCAACGGCGGATGGCAGTTCTTC.

The chain recombines TRBV7-8 with TRBJ2-1; D remains unclear. CDR1 is SGHVS and CDR2 is FQNEAQ in the germline V gene. The CDR3 has 16 residues. V was cut by 6 bases and J by 6 bases, with 21 bases left in between. The CDR3: CASSPREKGFINEQFF. CDR3 DNA sequence: TGTGCCAGCAGTCCTAGGGAAAAGGGCTTTATCAATGAGCAGTTCTTC. Full variable domain (rest looked up from reference TRBV7-8 and TRBJ2-1): GAGVSQSPRYKVAKRGQDVALRCDPISGHVSLFWYQQALGQGPEFLTYFQNEAQLDKSGLPSDRFFAERPEGSVSTLKIQRTQQEDSAVYLCASSPREKGFINEQFFGPGTRLTVL.

This clonotype has a handful of counts. The V and J genes are TRBV5-1 and TRBJ2-3; no reliable D call. CDR3 size: 15 residues. The germline gives CDR1 SGHRS, CDR2 YFSETQ. Deletions cut 0 bases from V and 2 bases from J, with 10 bases between. The CDR3 nucleotides read TGCGCCAGCAGCTTGGGCGTCGCCTACACAGATACGCAGTATTTT. Protein: CASSLGVAYTDTQYF.

The V gene is TRBV4-2, the J gene TRBJ1-1; D ambiguous. Germline-derived CDR1 and CDR2 are LGHNA and YNFKEQ. V lost 0 bases to trimming and J lost 9 bases, with 5 bases between them. The CDR3 runs to 11 residues. This chain's CDR3 is CASSQDWQAFF. CDR3 bases: TGTGCCAGCAGCCAAGACTGGCAAGCTTTCTTT.

There are many counts of this clonotype. The chain carries TRBV7-2 and TRBJ2-2, with TRBD2 identical over 8 bases. The CDR3 runs 14 residues. Losses at the gene ends were 3 bases for V and 5 bases for J; bases not matched to a gene: 2. Looked up from germline, CDR1 is SGHTA and CDR2 is FQGNSA. The CDR3 DNA is TGTGCCAGCAGCTTTAGCGGGGCGACCGGGGAGCTGTTTTTT. Its translation: CASSFSGATGELFF.

The chain couples TRBV7-2 to TRBJ2-5; D ambiguous. This CDR3 has 13 residues. In germline, CDR1 is SGHTA, CDR2 FQGNSA. The V and J ends lost 5 bases and 5 bases respectively, with 12 bases between them. The CDR3 here is CASSASTFETQYF. DNA of the CDR3: TGTGCCAGCAGCGCATCAACTTTCGAGACCCAGTACTTC.

The V and J genes are TRBV7-2 and TRBJ1-2; D possibly corresponds to TRBD1 (6 bases). Between the trimmed V and J ends, which lost 1 base and 7 bases, there was a span of 10 bases. Germline CDR1 reads SGHTA; CDR2 reads FQGNSA. The CDR3 is made up of 13 amino acids. The CDR3 coding sequence is TGTGCCAGCAGCTTAGGACAGGCGGGTGGCTACACCTTC. It specifies CASSLGQAGGYTF.

The sample holds a few counts of this clonotype. The chain is built from TRBV20-1 and TRBJ2-6; no firm D call. The CDR3 extends over 15 amino acids. Germline V lookup: CDR1 DFQATT, CDR2 SNEGSKA (reference sequence). The V gene lost 0 bases and the J gene lost 4 bases, with 10 bases spanning the gap. CDR3 nucleotides: TGCAGTGCTAGAGATCAGACGGCCGGGGCCAACGTCCTGACTTTC. Translation: CSARDQTAGANVLTF.

The gene calls are TRBV20-1 and TRBJ2-6; D tentatively reads TRBD1 or TRBD2 (5 bases each). V was shortened by 5 bases and J by 7 bases, with 12 bases between the two germline ends. The CDR3 consists of 13 residues. CDR1 and CDR2 from the germline V gene are DFQATT and SNEGSKA (reference sequence). Here the CDR3 DNA reads TGCAGTGCTTCCGGGACGGCAGCCAACGTCCTGACTTTC. Translated: CSASGTAANVLTF.

The genes are TRBV6-2 or TRBV6-3 and TRBJ2-7; TRBD1 or TRBD2 may be the D gene (7 bases each). In germline, CDR1 is MNHEY, CDR2 SVGEGT. This CDR3 is built from 14 residues. The V end was cut by 8 bases, the J end by 2 bases, with 16 bases between. In DNA, the CDR3 is TGTGCCAGCGGGTCAGGGGGGGGCCCCTACGAGCAGTACGTC. Its translation is CASGSGGGPYEQYV.

This clonotype was detected only a few times. V gene TRBV7-9 combines with J gene TRBJ2-3; no clear D gene. Germline V gene data show CDR1 as SEHNR and CDR2 as FQNEAQ (reference sequence). Trimming stripped 1 base from V and 5 bases from J, with 10 bases between. The CDR3 runs 14 residues. CDR3 DNA: TGTGCCAGCAGCTTAGTTAATCAGTTAGATACGCAGTATTTT. Translated, it gives CASSLVNQLDTQYF.

This clonotype was found a few times. The rearrangement joins TRBV7-6 to TRBJ2-5, with TRBD1 matching over 9 bases. The ends lost 1 base at V and 7 bases at J; junction bases unmatched: 10. Germline V CDR1 and CDR2: SGHVS, FNYEAQ. The CDR3 loop spans 16 amino acids. CDR3 region: CASSLVGHRGQVTQYF. The DNA of the CDR3 is TGTGCCAGCAGCTTAGTGGGGCACAGGGGGCAGGTGACCCAGTACTTC.

The chain recombines TRBV7-9 with TRBJ2-1; TRBD1 aligns across 8 bases. CDR1 is SEHNR, CDR2 FQNEAQ, per germline (reference sequence). After removal of 1 base from V and 3 bases from J, the junction contained 5 bases not matched to a gene. This CDR3 is 16 amino acids long. The CDR3 DNA follows: TGTGCCAGCAGCTTAGTCCGGACAGGGCTCTACAATGAGCAGTTCTTC. Protein product: CASSLVRTGLYNEQFF.

V is TRBV27 and J is TRBJ2-5, with no clear D. The CDR3 contains 12 residues. V dropped 6 bases and J dropped 5 bases, with 10 bases sitting between them. Germline lookup yields CDR1 MNHEY and CDR2 SMNVEV (reference sequence). CDR3 sequence reads: CASRNTGETQYF. In DNA, the CDR3 is TGTGCCAGCAGGAATACCGGGGAGACCCAGTACTTC.

In this sample, this clonotype turned up many times. This sequence joins TRBV7-9 and TRBJ2-1; D assignment may be TRBD1 or TRBD2 (5 bases each). The CDR3 length is 12 residues. V lost 5 bases and J lost 14, with 16 bases in between. Germline loops: CDR1 SEHNR, CDR2 FQNEAQ (reference sequence). This chain's CDR3 is CASSLSPGTEFF. In nucleotides, the CDR3 is TGTGCCAGCAGCCTCAGCCCGGGGACGGAGTTCTTC.

This clonotype was found a few times. V is TRBV20-1 and J is TRBJ1-5; D might be TRBD1 (5 bases). The CDR3 has 16 amino acids. The germline gives CDR1 DFQATT, CDR2 SNEGSKA (reference sequence). Trimming shortened V by 4 bases and J by 7 bases, and 23 bases separated the two germline ends. The CDR3 bases are TGCAGTGCTATTCTCGGAACAGGCGCCCTAGGCCAGCCCCAGCATTTT. Encoded protein: CSAILGTGALGQPQHF.

V gene TRBV6-5 combines with J gene TRBJ1-2; 10 bases are a match to TRBD1. After removal of 2 bases from V and 4 bases from J, the junction contained 4 bases not matched to a gene. Looked up from germline, CDR1 is MNHEY and CDR2 is SVGAGI. CDR3 length equals 15 residues. This chain's CDR3 is CASSYTGTGAYGYTF. The CDR3 nucleotides are TGTGCCAGCAGTTACACCGGGACAGGGGCCTATGGCTACACCTTC.